Shown below are 3 T cell receptor beta chains from a single sample sequenced in a study of blood T cell repertoires in COVID-19. The repertoire was sequenced with immunoSEQ multiplex PCR; TCRdb's copy has only in-frame clones and lacks some. The sample shows some 32,000 clones, about nine tenths of them seen only once. Source material: peripheral blood. The receptors originated from a man aged 55 to 70 with active COVID-19.

The chain carries TRBV6-6 and TRBJ1-1, with D possibly TRBD1 on 6 matching bases. Trimming cost V 5 bases and J 0 bases, with 13 bases left between them. The CDR3 is 15 residues long. Looked up from germline, CDR1 is MNHNY and CDR2 is SVGAGI (reference sequence). This CDR3 is CASSTWDNLNTEAFF. In DNA, the CDR3 is TGTGCCAGCAGTACCTGGGACAACCTGAACACTGAAGCTTTCTTT.

The rearrangement joins TRBV4-2 to TRBJ2-3; TRBD2 aligns across 7 bases. The CDR3 totals 19 residues. V lost 0 bases to trimming and J lost 6 bases; unmatched junction nucleotides: 18. Per the germline V gene, CDR1 is LGHNA and CDR2 is YNFKEQ. CDR3 region: CASSQDPRVPGGASDTQYF. The CDR3 coding sequence is TGTGCCAGCAGCCAAGATCCACGCGTACCGGGAGGTGCCTCGGATACGCAGTATTTT.

V usage is TRBV23-1 and J usage is TRBJ2-7, with D perhaps matching TRBD1 (5 bases). TRBV23-1 is recorded as an ORF, its role being uncertain. Deletions cut 3 bases from V and 3 bases from J, with 15 bases between. The CDR3 runs to 15 residues. This chain's CDR3 is CASSQKSTVLYEQYF. CDR3 DNA sequence: TGCGCCAGCAGTCAGAAATCGACAGTCCTCTACGAGCAGTACTTC.